These T cell receptor beta chains were read from a single sample in a study of blood T cell repertoires in COVID-19. Sequencing was performed with immunoSEQ multiplex PCR; in TCRdb, only in-frame clones are kept and a portion is missing. The data contain 310,000 or so clones, around 87% of them singletons. The specimen was peripheral blood. Receptors were obtained from a woman between 50 and 59 years old with active or convalescent COVID-19. The CDR3 runs from the conserved cysteine through the conserved F or W.

J gene	V gene	CDR3 protein
TRBJ1-4	TRBV5-5	CASSLLGSTNEKLFF
TRBJ2-7	TRBV6-5	CASSSERGRIYEQYF
TRBJ2-3	TRBV7-2	CASSLGSGGRDTQYF
TRBJ2-2	TRBV7-2	CASSLQGTNTGELFF
TRBJ2-4	TRBV4-3	CASSQDFLGAKNIQYF
TRBJ1-1	TRBV12-3/TRBV12-4	CASSFGQVSEAFF
TRBJ2-7	TRBV27	CASKSPGTGNSYEQYF
TRBJ1-5	TRBV24-1	CATSDSGNNQPQHF
TRBJ1-5	TRBV19	CASRSGTNNQPQHF
TRBJ1-2	TRBV5-4	CASSMDSQNYGYTF
TRBJ2-2	TRBV30	CAWRKGGLNTGELFF
TRBJ2-7	TRBV28	CASSLWRGAYEQYF
TRBJ2-1	TRBV5-1	CASSLQGAYNEQFF
TRBJ2-2	TRBV7-6	CASSPRQGASGGELFF
TRBJ1-6	TRBV5-1	CASSPDRPKLGSPLHF
TRBJ1-3	TRBV7-9	CASSQTRDRGYTIYF
TRBJ2-1	TRBV6-2/TRBV6-3	CASSYRRVHEQFF
TRBJ1-6	TRBV12-5	CASGLVLDGGALSLHF
TRBJ1-1	TRBV12-3/TRBV12-4	CASSLRQVRAFF
TRBJ1-5	TRBV7-8	CASSSAGGRGNQPQHF
TRBJ1-6	TRBV19	CASSIRTENSPLHF
TRBJ2-7	TRBV25-1	CASSDGWEQYF
TRBJ2-3	TRBV4-3	CASSLSRDSPSTDTQYF
TRBJ1-1	TRBV19	CASSAGGLVTEAFF
TRBJ2-7	TRBV5-1	CASSTGTGLYEQYF
TRBJ1-1	TRBV5-1	CASSPQGVNTEAFF
TRBJ2-5	TRBV5-4	CAMASGKQETQYF
TRBJ2-3	TRBV4-3	CASSQFRDIDTDTQYF
TRBJ1-4	TRBV3-1/TRBV3-2	CASSRSRDTIEKLFF
TRBJ2-7	TRBV6-2/TRBV6-3	CASSYSTSGRKTYEQYF
TRBJ1-6	TRBV5-1	CASSLTGNNSPLHF
TRBJ1-5	TRBV5-5	CASSPYGGAGGNQPQHF
TRBJ1-2	TRBV5-4	CASSSVWFGRQGDYGYTF
TRBJ1-2	TRBV6-6	CASSTTGDGYTF
TRBJ2-1	TRBV5-1	CASSLRLAGGPGDEQFF
TRBJ1-1	TRBV3-1/TRBV3-2	CASSQIGGNTEAFF
TRBJ1-5	TRBV7-7	CASSQGAGQPQHF
TRBJ2-1	TRBV5-1	CASSPGTGPYNEQFF
TRBJ2-1	TRBV4-1	CASSQAGSYNEQFF
TRBJ2-7	TRBV7-2	CASSLQGGLAPYEQYF
TRBJ2-3	TRBV14	CASSPLEAASTDTQYF
TRBJ2-1	TRBV28	CASSFRQVEQFF
TRBJ1-1	TRBV30	CAWSVGQGAFAFF
TRBJ2-3	TRBV7-6	CASSPRGSTSTDTQYF
TRBJ1-6	TRBV9	CASSATVDSPLHF
TRBJ2-1	TRBV7-2	CASSPDRESYNEQFF
TRBJ1-3	TRBV7-9	CASSLSLGGSGNTIYF
TRBJ2-1	TRBV5-1	CASSEALVDEQFF
TRBJ2-3	TRBV30	CAWSLAGHSTDTQYF
TRBJ2-5	TRBV11-2	CASSSPGGAETQYF
TRBJ2-3	TRBV9	CASSVVPTRSTDTQYF
TRBJ2-1	TRBV6-2/TRBV6-3	CASSLTREQQFF
TRBJ1-2	TRBV28	CASRIGGWDGYTF
TRBJ1-2	TRBV24-1	CATSDFDRRPNMIYGYTF
TRBJ2-2	TRBV19	CASSRGTSGTNTGELFF
TRBJ1-1	TRBV18	CASSIGTGSEAFF
TRBJ1-1	TRBV12-3/TRBV12-4	CASSLTGTGEAFF